This entry lists 27 T cell receptor beta chains sequenced from one sample in a study of OX40 agonist ivuxolimab in advanced cancers. Method: immunoSEQ multiplex PCR; TCRdb's copy keeps in-frame clones and lacks some. The data contain about 32,000 clones, around 83% of them singletons. The specimen comprised CD4+ or CD8+ T cells sorted from blood, sampled in a trial of the OX40 agonist ivuxolimab. The receptor set was obtained from an adult with an advanced solid tumor such as melanoma, head and neck, liver or kidney cancer.

The chain links TRBV2 to TRBJ1-1; 7 bases match TRBD1. The CDR3 runs 13 residues. J lost 1 base, V lost 7 bases, and 3 bases had no gene match. Germline lookup yields CDR1 SNHLY and CDR2 FYNNEI. The CDR3 loop is CASKYRGNTEAFF. CDR3 nucleotide sequence: TGTGCCAGCAAATACAGGGGGAACACTGAAGCTTTCTTT. Based on the CDR3 plus reference TRBV2 and TRBJ1-1, the full variable domain is EPEVTQTPSHQVTQMGQEVILRCVPISNHLYFYWYRQILGQKVEFLVSFYNNEISEKSEIFDDQFSVERPDGSNFTLKIRSTKLEDSAMYFCASKYRGNTEAFFGQGTRLTVV.

This chain links TRBV9 with TRBJ2-1, with TRBD1 identical over 7 bases. With 4 bases clipped from V and 4 bases from J, the junction kept 8 bases outside the gene matches. Germline V gene lookup returns CDR1 SGDLS and CDR2 YYNGEE. CDR3 size: 15 residues. Here the CDR3 reads CASSSSGTEYNEQFF. The DNA for the CDR3 is TGTGCCAGCAGCTCCTCCGGGACAGAATACAATGAGCAGTTCTTC.

This clone appeared once. The J gene is TRBJ2-3, the V gene TRBV11-1; D gene ambiguous. This CDR3 region has 15 residues. V gave up 0 bases and J gave up 2 bases, with 9 bases separating them. CDR1 and CDR2 from the germline V gene are SGHAT and FQDESV (reference sequence). For the CDR3, the DNA is TGTGCCAGCAGCTTAGCCCACGCGGTCACAGATACGCAGTATTTT. Protein sequence: CASSLAHAVTDTQYF.

The chain joins TRBV25-1 to TRBJ1-1; TRBD1 matches 9 bases. After removal of 3 bases from V and 6 bases from J, the junction contained 5 bases not matched to a gene. The CDR3 length is 14 residues. Germline V CDR1 and CDR2: MGHDK, SYGVNS. CDR3 amino acids: CASSEEQGAAEAFF. The CDR3 DNA reads as TGTGCCAGCAGTGAGGAACAGGGGGCAGCTGAAGCTTTCTTT.

The rearrangement joins TRBV10-1 to TRBJ2-7; D unclear. The CDR3 length is 13 residues. Germline V gives CDR1 WNHNN, CDR2 SYGVQD (reference sequence). Trimming removed 2 bases at V and 0 bases at J, with 5 bases between. The CDR3 sequence: CASSEGLSYEQYF. Written as DNA, the CDR3 is TGCGCCAGCAGTGAGGGGCTCTCCTACGAGCAGTACTTC.

The gene calls are TRBV6-5 and TRBJ2-1; D gene ambiguous. Germline V gene sequence: CDR1 MNHEY, CDR2 SVGAGI. The CDR3 is 14 residues long. Trimming left V 6 bases short and J 2 bases short, with 11 bases between. The CDR3 spells CASSNKGTYNEQFF. The CDR3 DNA follows: TGTGCCAGCAGCAATAAGGGAACCTACAATGAGCAGTTCTTC.

The chain joins TRBV6-1 to TRBJ2-1, with D perhaps TRBD2 (6 bases). V lost 4 bases, J lost 7 bases, and 11 bases lay in between. This CDR3 has 13 residues. Germline assignment: CDR1 MNHNS and CDR2 SASEGT. CDR3 DNA sequence: TGTGCCAGCAGTGCGACTAGTATTAATGAGCAGTTCTTC. It yields the protein CASSATSINEQFF.

The chain recombines TRBV6-1 with TRBJ2-5; D gene ambiguous. The CDR3 is made up of 14 amino acids. Germline V CDR1 and CDR2: MNHNS, SASEGT. Trimming removed 3 bases from V and 2 bases from J, with 10 bases in between. CDR3 protein: CASSDTYRQETQYF. CDR3 coding DNA: TGTGCCAGCAGTGACACATACAGACAAGAGACCCAGTACTTC.

The V call is TRBV14, the J call TRBJ1-4, with D tentatively TRBD1 (5 bases). With 1 base removed from V and 3 bases from J, the gap between germline ends came to 12 bases. The length of the CDR3 is 16 residues. Per the germline V gene, CDR1 is SGHDN and CDR2 is FVKESK. The CDR3 DNA reads as TGTGCCAGCAGCCAAGCTGGATGGGGCGCTAATGAAAAACTGTTTTTT. Its translation: CASSQAGWGANEKLFF. Complete variable domain (other parts from reference TRBV14 and TRBJ1-4): EAGVTQFPSHSVIEKGQTVTLRCDPISGHDNLYWYRRVMGKEIKFLLHFVKESKQDESGMPNNRFLAERTGGTYSTLKVQPAELEDSGVYFCASSQAGWGANEKLFFGSGTQLSVL.

The V call is TRBV19, the J call TRBJ1-1; D remains ambiguous. Germline lookup yields CDR1 LNHDA and CDR2 SQIVND (reference sequence). The V gene lost 10 bases and the J gene lost 5 bases, with 17 bases spanning the gap. There are 13 residues in the CDR3. CDR3 residues: CAKRMPGFTEAFF. CDR3 nucleotide sequence: TGTGCCAAAAGGATGCCTGGATTTACTGAAGCTTTCTTT.

The rearrangement joins TRBV10-2 to TRBJ2-1; D not certain. The CDR3 loop spans 14 amino acids. V was trimmed by 7 bases and J by 3 bases, leaving 13 bases between them. Per the germline V gene, CDR1 is WSHSY and CDR2 is SAAADI. Written as DNA, the CDR3 is TGCGCCAGCACGATCGGCAGAAACTACAATGAGCAGTTCTTC. Translating gives CASTIGRNYNEQFF.

This clone was observed a handful of times. CDR3 loop: CASSQDRKGAEAFF. In DNA form, the CDR3 reads TGTGCCAGCAGCCAAGACAGAAAAGGGGCTGAAGCTTTCTTT. This rearrangement joins TRBV4-2 to TRBJ1-1, with TRBD1 as a possible D gene (5 bases). This CDR3 spans 14 amino acids. Germline CDR1 is LGHNA and CDR2 is YNFKEQ. V was shortened by 0 bases and J by 6 bases, with 11 bases between the two germline ends.

This chain uses TRBV28 with TRBJ1-2; the match to TRBD1 covers 7 bases. Germline trimming cut 6 bases from V and 8 bases from J; bases unmatched to any gene: 9. The CDR3 loop spans 13 amino acids. Germline V lookup: CDR1 MDHEN, CDR2 SYDVKM. The CDR3 DNA follows: TGTGCCAGCAGGGGTGGCAGGGGGTGGGGCTACACCTTC. It is translated as CASRGGRGWGYTF.

The chain employs TRBV11-2 and TRBJ1-5; D call uncertain. V lost 0 bases and J lost 1, with 7 bases in between. The CDR3 covers 15 residues. Per germline, CDR1 SGHAT and CDR2 FQNNGV. The CDR3 DNA sequence: TGTGCCAGCAGCTTAGATTTAGGGAGCAATCAGCCCCAGCATTTT. It codes for CASSLDLGSNQPQHF.

The chain carries TRBV27 and TRBJ1-4; TRBD1 is a possible D gene (5 bases). CDR3 length: 14 residues. V was clipped by 5 bases and J by 6 bases, with 13 bases between them. Germline V gene data show CDR1 as MNHEY and CDR2 as SMNVEV (reference sequence). CDR3 in DNA: TGTGCCAGCAGTCCTCAGGGAGAGGATGAAAAACTGTTTTTT. This gives the protein CASSPQGEDEKLFF.

This chain joins TRBV28 and TRBJ2-7, with unresolved D. CDR3 length: 13 amino acids. Trimming left V 6 bases short and J 9 bases short, with 18 bases between. From germline, CDR1 is MDHEN and CDR2 SYDVKM. This CDR3 is CASRPNNPLAQYF. For the CDR3, the DNA is TGTGCCAGCAGGCCGAACAACCCGTTGGCGCAGTACTTC.

The chain couples TRBV27 to TRBJ2-1, with D unclear. This CDR3 comprises 13 residues. Trimming removed 2 bases from V and 6 bases from J, with 8 bases in between. Germline values: CDR1 MNHEY, CDR2 SMNVEV (reference sequence). CDR3 protein: CASSLSQANEQFF. CDR3 coding DNA: TGTGCCAGCAGTTTAAGCCAGGCCAATGAGCAGTTCTTC.

V usage is TRBV7-9 and J usage is TRBJ2-5; possible D gene TRBD2, 6 bases. The V gene lost 5 bases and the J gene lost 3 bases, with 19 bases spanning the gap. Germline V CDR1 and CDR2: SEHNR, FQNEAQ (reference sequence). The CDR3 loop spans 16 amino acids. Written as DNA, the CDR3 is TGTGCCAGCAGCCCCATCGAGGGTGGGGAGGAAGAGACCCAGTACTTC. It yields the protein CASSPIEGGEEETQYF.

The V gene is TRBV6-5, the J gene TRBJ1-2; D is unresolved. Trimming removed 0 bases at V and 8 bases at J, with 16 bases between. CDR3 size: 15 residues. Germline CDR1 reads MNHEY; CDR2 reads SVGAGI. This chain's CDR3 is CASSYSRDSWSGYTF. The CDR3 coding sequence is TGTGCCAGCAGTTACTCGAGGGATTCTTGGAGCGGCTACACCTTC.

This chain links TRBV19 with TRBJ2-1, with 8 bases that match TRBD2. The CDR3 length is 15 residues. Per the germline V gene, CDR1 is LNHDA and CDR2 is SQIVND (reference sequence). J was trimmed by 4 bases and V by 3 bases; bases with no gene match: 5. The CDR3 is CASSMGAGEYNEQFF. In DNA form, the CDR3 reads TGTGCCAGTAGTATGGGAGCGGGGGAGTACAATGAGCAGTTCTTC.

J is TRBJ2-3 and V is TRBV6-4; 10 nucleotides match TRBD2. The CDR3 consists of 15 residues. Germline V gene sequence: CDR1 MRHNA, CDR2 SNTAGT. Losses at the gene ends were 3 bases for V and 2 bases for J; bases not matched to a gene: 2. The CDR3 bases are TGTGCCAGCAGTGAGGGGACTAGCGACACAGATACGCAGTATTTT. Amino acids: CASSEGTSDTDTQYF.

V usage is TRBV19 and J usage is TRBJ2-3; D is undetermined. Germline-derived CDR1 and CDR2 are LNHDA and SQIVND (reference sequence). V was pared by 4 bases and J by 6 bases, with 8 bases between. The CDR3 extends over 12 amino acids. CDR3 sequence reads: CASSTRHDTQYF. CDR3 nucleotides: TGTGCCAGTAGTACCCGCCATGATACGCAGTATTTT.

The chain couples TRBV19 to TRBJ2-3; TRBD2 is a possible D gene (5 bases). Germline V gives CDR1 LNHDA, CDR2 SQIVND (reference sequence). The CDR3 spans 15 residues. V was trimmed by 2 bases and J by 2 bases, leaving 11 bases between them. Written as DNA, the CDR3 is TGTGCCAGTAGTATAATGAGACGGGACACAGATACGCAGTATTTT. This sequence encodes CASSIMRRDTDTQYF.

This chain links TRBV14 with TRBJ2-2; TRBD1 agrees at 9 bases. The germline V gene encodes CDR1 SGHDN and CDR2 FVKESK. The CDR3 length is 14 residues. The J segment lost 7 bases and the V segment lost 2 bases, leaving 2 bases of the junction unmatched. CDR3 region: CASSQTGGGGELFF. Written as DNA, the CDR3 is TGTGCCAGCAGCCAAACAGGGGGCGGCGGGGAGCTGTTTTTT.

This chain uses TRBV27 with TRBJ2-3; 14 bases map to TRBD2. The CDR3 consists of 17 residues. V lost 5 bases and J lost 2; bases outside the gene matches: 6. The germline V gene encodes CDR1 MNHEY and CDR2 SMNVEV (reference sequence). CDR3 loop: CASSSGTSGRHTDTQYF. The CDR3 bases are TGTGCCAGCAGTAGCGGGACTAGCGGGAGACACACAGATACGCAGTATTTT.

The chain is built from TRBV30 and TRBJ2-3, with 7 positions matching TRBD2. Germline V gene lookup returns CDR1 GTSNPN and CDR2 SVGIG (reference sequence). V was pared by 2 bases and J by 10 bases, with 6 bases of the junction left unmatched. There are 12 residues in the CDR3. CDR3 loop: CAWSPREESQYF. In nucleotides, the CDR3 is TGTGCCTGGAGTCCCCGGGAGGAATCGCAGTATTTT.

V is TRBV6-6 and J is TRBJ1-4; D perhaps matches TRBD1 (6 bases). Germline V gene sequence: CDR1 MNHNY, CDR2 SVGAGI (reference sequence). V gave up 0 bases and J gave up 4 bases, with 12 bases separating them. There are 16 residues in the CDR3. The CDR3 is CASSYSSDRNNEKLFF. The DNA of the CDR3 is TGTGCCAGCAGTTACTCGTCGGACAGAAATAATGAAAAACTGTTTTTT.